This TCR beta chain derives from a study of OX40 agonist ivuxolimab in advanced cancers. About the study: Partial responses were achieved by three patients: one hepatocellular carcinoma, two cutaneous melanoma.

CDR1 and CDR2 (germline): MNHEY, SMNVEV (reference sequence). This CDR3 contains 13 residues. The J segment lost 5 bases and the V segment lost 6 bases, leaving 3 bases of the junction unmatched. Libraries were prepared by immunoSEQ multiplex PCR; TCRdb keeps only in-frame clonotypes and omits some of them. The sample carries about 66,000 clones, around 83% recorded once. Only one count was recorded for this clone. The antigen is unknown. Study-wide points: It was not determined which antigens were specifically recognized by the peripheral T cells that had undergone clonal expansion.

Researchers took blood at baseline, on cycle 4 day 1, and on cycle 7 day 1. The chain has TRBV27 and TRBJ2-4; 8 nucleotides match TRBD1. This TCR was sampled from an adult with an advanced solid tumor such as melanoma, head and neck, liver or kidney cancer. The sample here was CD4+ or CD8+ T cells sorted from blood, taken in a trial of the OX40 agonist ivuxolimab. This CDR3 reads CASSWTGQNIQYF. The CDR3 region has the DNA TGTGCCAGCAGCTGGACAGGGCAAAACATTCAGTACTTC.